The clone carrying this T cell receptor (beta chain) was recorded at least ten times. Its antigen is unidentified. The data were obtained in a study of T cells after yellow fever vaccination. Whole-study findings and limits: In post-booster samples, most primary-vaccination clones reappeared (under 98% CD4, roughly 88% CD8). Secondary responses were weaker yet peaked faster, day 5 versus 15. There was a possibility that FACS-sorted repertoires contained abundant clonotypes contaminating from the bulk population.

V was cut by 3 bases and J by 0 bases, with 8 bases left in between. This CDR3 region has 14 residues. CDR1 and CDR2 from the germline V gene are SGHTA and FQGNSA. They built TCR cDNA with 5'RACE template switching, a step that put in a universal primer site and UMIs. TCRdb re-analysed the 5' RACE reads in MiXCR, keeping a single row per CDR3 protein. This table has 110,000 to 150,000 distinct CDR3 sequences, just over 6.5% appearing once. The clonotype originates from a young man who received the YFV17D yellow fever vaccine. The chain combines TRBV7-2 with TRBJ1-1, with D tentatively TRBD1 (5 bases). Sequenced here: CD4+ T cells sorted from PBMCs, sampled 10 days after the yellow fever booster vaccination. CDR3 sequence: CASSFGGMNTEAFF. CDR3 DNA sequence: TGTGCCAGCAGCTTCGGGGGAATGAACACTGAAGCTTTCTTT.